The 28 T cell receptor beta chains in this list originate from one sample, sequenced in a study of shared clonotypes between healthy human individuals. The repertoire was sequenced with immunoSEQ multiplex PCR; TCRdb's copy has only in-frame clones and lacks some. Here the sample spans roughly 660,000 clones, less than 95% being singletons. The sample comprised memory CD8+ T cells from PBMCs. The subset here: CD45RO+ cells pooled with CCR7-negative TemRA cells. These receptors were collected from a man younger than 35 in good health. Some clones in this sample may be carry-over from other donors' samples.

The gene calls are TRBV7-9 and TRBJ2-7, with TRBD1 as a possible D gene (6 bases). The CDR3 consists of 14 residues. The germline V gene has CDR1 SEHNR and CDR2 FQNEAQ (reference sequence). V was cut by 8 bases and J by 5 bases, with 19 bases left in between. CDR3 sequence reads: CASAPLGTPHEQYF. For the CDR3, the DNA is TGTGCCAGCGCTCCACTAGGGACACCCCACGAGCAGTACTTC. The complete variable domain, with remaining parts taken from reference TRBV7-9 and TRBJ2-7, reads DTGVSQNPRHKITKRGQNVTFRCDPISEHNRLYWYRQTLGQGPEFLTYFQNEAQLEKSRLLSDRFSAERPKGSFSTLEIQRTEQGDSAMYLCASAPLGTPHEQYFGPGTRLTVT.

The CDR3 here is CASSWGLNTEAFF. CDR3 bases: TGTGCCAGCAGTTGGGGCCTTAACACTGAAGCTTTCTTT. The chain is built from TRBV27 and TRBJ1-1; perhaps TRBD1 as D (5 bases). The germline gives CDR1 MNHEY, CDR2 SMNVEV (reference sequence). The V and J ends lost 4 bases and 2 bases respectively, with 8 bases between them. CDR3 length: 13 amino acids.

The gene calls are TRBV10-3 and TRBJ1-2, with 11 bases aligning to TRBD1. The ends lost 6 bases at V and 6 bases at J; junction bases unmatched: 12. The CDR3 sequence is 16 residues long. CDR1 ENHRY and CDR2 SYGVKD come from the germline V gene. Written as DNA, the CDR3 is TGTGCCATCAGCCCCGGGACAGGGGGGCCCCTTGATGGCTACACCTTC. This gives the protein CAISPGTGGPLDGYTF.

This chain links TRBV30 with TRBJ2-7; tentative D call: TRBD1 (5 bases). The CDR3 has 15 amino acids. The V gene lost 2 bases and the J gene lost 6 bases, with 20 bases spanning the gap. Germline-derived CDR1 and CDR2 are GTSNPN and SVGIG (reference sequence). CDR3: CAWSPNQGPLGEQYF. CDR3 DNA: TGTGCCTGGAGTCCCAATCAGGGTCCCCTGGGCGAGCAGTACTTC.

This chain connects TRBV29-1 to TRBJ2-1; 7 bases fit TRBD2. Germline V CDR1 and CDR2: SQVTM, ANQGSEA. The J segment lost 6 bases and the V segment lost 4 bases, leaving 6 bases of the junction unmatched. The CDR3 consists of 13 residues. This CDR3 reads CSVAAGEANEQFF. CDR3 in DNA: TGCAGCGTTGCGGCGGGAGAAGCCAATGAGCAGTTCTTC.

With regard to this clone: In the same sample, other DNA sequences code for this CDR3. CDR3 amino acids: CASSPSGQGYEQYF. CDR3 DNA sequence: TGTGCCAGCAGCCCCTCGGGACAGGGCTACGAGCAGTACTTC. The V and J genes are TRBV28 and TRBJ2-7; 9 bases are a match to TRBD1. Unmatched junction bases numbered 6, after V lost 6 bases and J lost 3 bases. The CDR3 runs 14 residues. Germline values: CDR1 MDHEN, CDR2 SYDVKM.

The chain uses TRBV11-3 and TRBJ2-5; D remains ambiguous. The J call could be wrong; TRBJ2-7 is a better fit for the DNA end. Germline CDR1 is SGHNT and CDR2 is YENEEA. The length of the CDR3 is 11 residues. The CDR3 protein is CASSFRCEQYF. CDR3 bases: TGTGCCAGCAGCTTTAGGTGCGAGCAGTACTTC.

The rearrangement joins TRBV7-4 to TRBJ1-1; 7 bases match TRBD1. Trimming took 3 bases from V and 0 from J; bases not matched to a gene: 19. Looked up from germline, CDR1 is SGHVT and CDR2 is SQSDAQ. The CDR3 length is 20 residues. CDR3 protein: CASSLLQGRKVARLNTEAFF. CDR3 coding DNA: TGTGCCAGCAGCTTGTTACAGGGGCGGAAAGTAGCTCGGCTGAACACTGAAGCTTTCTTT.

The chain has TRBV30 and TRBJ2-3; tentative D call: TRBD1 (6 bases). The length of the CDR3 is 13 residues. V was pared by 4 bases and J by 0 bases, with 8 bases between. Germline CDR1 reads GTSNPN; CDR2 reads SVGIG (reference sequence). For the CDR3, the DNA is TGTGCCTGGAATAGGGGGAGCACAGATACGCAGTATTTT. Residues: CAWNRGSTDTQYF.

This chain joins TRBV7-9 and TRBJ2-1; D is unclear. V was cut by 2 bases and J by 9 bases, with 8 bases left in between. The V gene's germline CDR1 is SEHNR and CDR2 FQNEAQ (reference sequence). CDR3 size: 12 residues. The CDR3 spells CASSLSPGEQFF. CDR3 sequence (DNA): TGTGCCAGCAGCTTATCCCCCGGTGAGCAGTTCTTC.

V gene TRBV6-5 combines with J gene TRBJ2-7; weak D call: TRBD2 (6 bases). CDR1 and CDR2 (germline): MNHEY, SVGAGI. Between the trimmed V and J ends, which lost 0 bases and 7 bases, there was a span of 19 bases. The CDR3 has 16 residues. CDR3 DNA sequence: TGTGCCAGCAGTTACTCGCCCGGGACTCCGCTACCGGAGCAGTACTTC. Amino acids: CASSYSPGTPLPEQYF.

The genes are TRBV6-6 and TRBJ1-3; 10 positions agree with TRBD1. Germline CDR1 and CDR2: MNHNY and SVGAGI (reference sequence). The CDR3 covers 16 residues. V trimming: 2 bases; J trimming: 2 bases; junction bases outside the gene matches: 3. The CDR3 DNA sequence: TGTGCCAGCAGTTACGTGGGACAGGGGACTGGAAACACCATATATTTT. Its translation: CASSYVGQGTGNTIYF.

The sample holds one count of this clone. At the DNA level, this CDR3 is encoded by other sequences in the same sample as well. The chain combines TRBV28 with TRBJ1-2; D gene unclear. This CDR3 is 13 amino acids long. V was clipped by 3 bases and J by 0 bases, with 5 bases between them. Looked up from germline, CDR1 is MDHEN and CDR2 is SYDVKM. The CDR3 DNA sequence: TGTGCCAGCAGTTTTAGAACTAACTATGGCTACACCTTC. It is translated as CASSFRTNYGYTF.

The J gene is TRBJ2-7, the V gene TRBV29-1, with TRBD1 identical over 8 bases. V shed 6 bases, J shed 3 bases, and the junction held 7 bases outside the gene matches. The CDR3 totals 13 residues. Germline CDR1 SQVTM, CDR2 ANQGSEA. The CDR3, as DNA: TGCAGCGTCGGGACAGGCACCCTCTACGAGCAGTACTTC. Protein sequence: CSVGTGTLYEQYF.

The chain links TRBV7-9 to TRBJ2-3, with a tentative D call TRBD2 (7 bases). The germline gives CDR1 SEHNR, CDR2 FQNEAQ (reference sequence). V was cut by 5 bases and J by 4 bases, with 22 bases left in between. There are 17 residues in the CDR3. CDR3 loop: CASSPVGAGVVADTQYF. In DNA, the CDR3 is TGTGCCAGCAGCCCGGTGGGGGCGGGAGTGGTGGCAGATACGCAGTATTTT.

This chain joins TRBV9 and TRBJ2-2; TRBD2 matches 8 bases. J lost 6 bases, V lost 0 bases, and 10 bases had no gene match. The length of the CDR3 is 17 residues. Germline V gene lookup returns CDR1 SGDLS and CDR2 YYNGEE. Written as DNA, the CDR3 is TGTGCCAGCAGCGTAGAGGTCCTAGCGGGTTTACCCGGGGAGCTGTTTTTT. This codes for CASSVEVLAGLPGELFF.

This clone came up once. The chain couples TRBV28 to TRBJ1-5; D gene ambiguous. In germline, CDR1 is MDHEN, CDR2 SYDVKM. The CDR3 is 15 residues long. Trimming pared 3 bases from V and 9 bases from J, leaving 18 bases between. CDR3 residues: CASSFPDSGASPQHF. The CDR3 DNA follows: TGTGCCAGCAGTTTTCCTGATTCAGGAGCTTCGCCCCAGCATTTT. Full variable domain (rest looked up from reference TRBV28 and TRBJ1-5): DVKVTQSSRYLVKRTGEKVFLECVQDMDHENMFWYRQDPGLGLRLIYFSYDVKMKEKGDIPEGYSVSREKKERFSLILESASTNQTSMYLCASSFPDSGASPQHFGDGTRLSIL.

The genes are TRBV7-9 and TRBJ2-7, with D possibly called TRBD1 or TRBD2 (5 bases each). The CDR3 runs to 13 residues. Germline V gene data show CDR1 as SEHNR and CDR2 as FQNEAQ (reference sequence). V lost 5 bases and J lost 6, with 14 bases in between. CDR3 coding DNA: TGTGCCAGCAGCCCACTACGGGGCACCGAGCAGTACTTC. It yields the protein CASSPLRGTEQYF.

The rearrangement uses TRBV30 and TRBJ2-1, with a tentative D call TRBD2 (5 bases). The CDR3 covers 12 residues. V lost 0 bases and J 10 bases, leaving 10 bases between the germline ends. Germline V CDR1 and CDR2: GTSNPN, SVGIG (reference sequence). In nucleotides, the CDR3 is TGTGCCTGGAGTGTACTAGGCTTGGAGCAGTTCTTC. Amino acids: CAWSVLGLEQFF.

J is TRBJ2-1 and V is TRBV27; TRBD2 might be the D (6 bases). Looked up from germline, CDR1 is MNHEY and CDR2 is SMNVEV (reference sequence). Trimming pared 0 bases from V and 7 bases from J, leaving 16 bases between. This CDR3 spans 16 amino acids. DNA of the CDR3: TGTGCCAGCAGTTTATCCTTCAGCGGGTTGGGGAATGAGCAGTTCTTC. Translating gives CASSLSFSGLGNEQFF.

This chain joins TRBV27 and TRBJ2-1; D remains ambiguous. Looked up from germline, CDR1 is MNHEY and CDR2 is SMNVEV (reference sequence). The CDR3 covers 12 residues. V was clipped by 5 bases and J by 9 bases, with 11 bases between them. CDR3 protein: CASSLYDSEQFF. For the CDR3, the DNA is TGTGCCAGCAGTCTGTACGATAGTGAGCAGTTCTTC.

DNA for the CDR3: TGTGCCAGCAGCTTAGTCAGACTGAGGGGTTACAATGAGCAGTTCTTC. Protein product: CASSLVRLRGYNEQFF. V is TRBV7-9 and J is TRBJ2-1, with D possibly called TRBD1 or TRBD2 (5 bases each). Trimming took 1 base from V and 4 from J, leaving 14 bases between them. Germline-derived CDR1 and CDR2 are SEHNR and FQNEAQ (reference sequence). The CDR3 spans 16 residues.

V and J are TRBV18 and TRBJ1-1; D is unclear. The CDR3 contains 13 residues. V was trimmed by 2 bases and J by 6 bases, leaving 10 bases between them. Looked up from germline, CDR1 is KGHSH and CDR2 is LQKENI. CDR3 sequence reads: CASSPEAGAEAFF. The CDR3 coding sequence is TGTGCCAGCTCACCAGAAGCAGGAGCTGAAGCTTTCTTT.

The table lists this clone with a count of one. The chain couples TRBV4-1 to TRBJ1-1; D unclear. Trimming removed 2 bases at V and 4 bases at J, with 14 bases between. The germline gives CDR1 MGHRA, CDR2 YSYEKL. The CDR3 covers 15 residues. CDR3 in amino acids: CASSQSVYVSTEAFF. In DNA, the CDR3 is TGCGCCAGCAGCCAATCTGTGTATGTGAGCACTGAAGCTTTCTTT.

The V gene is TRBV7-8, the J gene TRBJ2-2; D gene ambiguous. Germline V gene sequence: CDR1 SGHVS, CDR2 FQNEAQ. V was shortened by 1 base and J by 2 bases, with 5 bases between the two germline ends. The CDR3 length is 14 residues. The chain's CDR3 is CASSLGANTGELFF. CDR3 nucleotides: TGTGCCAGCAGCTTAGGAGCAAACACCGGGGAGCTGTTTTTT.

The V and J genes are TRBV28 and TRBJ1-2, with unresolved D. The CDR3 extends over 11 amino acids. V gave up 3 bases and J gave up 13 bases, with 12 bases separating them. Germline-derived CDR1 and CDR2 are MDHEN and SYDVKM. In nucleotides, the CDR3 is TGTGCCAGCAGTTTTGGCCGAAGTCTCACCTTC. Protein product: CASSFGRSLTF.

This clone was observed a single time. V usage is TRBV27 and J usage is TRBJ2-1; TRBD2 matches at 8 bases. J was trimmed by 8 bases and V by 5 bases; bases with no gene match: 14. This CDR3 is built from 16 residues. CDR1 and CDR2 from the germline V gene are MNHEY and SMNVEV (reference sequence). The CDR3 loop reads CASSLRASGLGDEQFF. DNA for the CDR3: TGTGCCAGCAGTCTTCGGGCTAGCGGGCTGGGCGATGAGCAGTTCTTC.

In DNA, the CDR3 is TGCGCCAGCAGCGACAGGGCCCAAGAGACCCAGTACTTC. Translated, it gives CASSDRAQETQYF. This chain connects TRBV10-1 to TRBJ2-5; TRBD1 agrees at 7 bases. CDR3 length: 13 residues. The V gene's germline CDR1 is WNHNN and CDR2 SYGVQD (reference sequence). V dropped 6 bases and J dropped 1; count of bases not matched to a gene: 2.